This T cell receptor (beta chain) was captured by sequencing in a study of CD8 T cells in Susac syndrome. Across the whole study: Patients with Susac syndrome were therapy-naive, taking corticosteroids, with some also receiving intravenous immunoglobulin, or taking intravenous immunoglobulin alone at the time their blood was drawn. General study findings and limits: Clonal expansion was missing from Susac syndrome CD4+ T cell repertoires.

This CDR3 comprises 15 residues. Germline CDR1 is LNHNV and CDR2 is YYDKDF (reference sequence). Trimming stripped 0 bases from V and 12 bases from J, with 19 bases between. An amount of RNA that ranged from about 0.45 to 1 ug was reverse transcribed with random hexamers. An immunoSEQ multiplex PCR generated amplified TCR beta CDR3 products spanning 54 Vbeta and 13 Jbeta. TCRdb reprocessed the immunoSEQ multiplex PCR reads with MiXCR, giving one entry per CDR3 protein. The sample contains roughly 180,000 distinct CDR3 sequences, 85% to 95% of which appear only once. Regarding this clonotype: Its antigen is not known.

The TEMRA cells underwent FACS enrichment, while the CD8+ and CD4+ T cells underwent negative isolation. The chain employs TRBV15 and TRBJ2-3, with a weak D call TRBD2 (6 bases). The TCR was taken from a human donor with Susac syndrome. The specimen sequenced was CD4+ T cells from PBMCs. CDR3 in DNA: TGTGCCACCAGCAGAGATAGCAGCCGGGACTCCTACCAGTATTTT. Amino acid sequence: CATSRDSSRDSYQYF.